The present entry profiles one TCR beta chain with its context. It lacks a known antigen. No base quality values were provided; no much bigger clone lies one nucleotide off. V was cut back by 0 bases and J by 2 bases, leaving a gap of 12 bases between them. From a lookup of the germline V gene, CDR1 and CDR2 are MGHRA and YSYEKL. The CDR3 starts with the cysteine, ends with the phenylalanine, and has 16 residues. Of the read, only the CDR3 DNA is kept; its 48 bases are in frame from base 1. The data were taken from a study of blood T cell repertoires in COVID-19 (dated by TCRdb to 2020 to 2022). Regarding the complete study: Samples covering the acute and convalescent phases of COVID-19 were provided by collaborators in the United States, Italy and Spain. Where available, HLA class I and class II types were obtained from metadata supplied by the sample provider rather than from assay-based typing. The prospective study material was composed of cDNA or gDNA derived from T cells, B-cell-depleted T cells, or PBMCs. Deeply sampled blood TCRbeta repertoires from subjects exposed to, actively infected with, or recovered from COVID-19 were included in the dataset. A de-identified subject ID, COVID-19 status, age in years and sex were almost always included in the sample metadata. The samples were drawn from two sources: the first 160 participants of the ongoing ImmuneRACE study, and 1,200 or so subjects contributed by 6 global collaborators. The repertoires were made available in a free public database intended to serve as a resource for research on the immune response to SARS-CoV-2. Paper-wide results and their limitations: How much clinical and demographic metadata was included differed by source and by participant, and the metadata was provided uncurated.

The immunoSEQ Assay, a bias-controlled multiplex PCR, was used to amplify TCRbeta CDR3 regions from genomic DNA. The study's own analysis went as follows. Within the assay, amplification of reference gene primers was used to estimate how many nucleated cells each sample contained. To quantify the absolute abundance of each unique TCRbeta CDR3 rearrangement, sequence reads were collapsed and filtered. For each sample, productive Simpson clonality was calculated as the square root of Simpson's diversity index over productive rearrangements. As stored in TCRdb, this immuneACCESS dataset retains in-frame rearrangements with V and J assigned. A fraction of the clones does not appear; measured against another copy, unresolved V genes explain less than half of the discrepancy, and the remainder lacks a known reason. For V, J and clone size, that table is used; D and trimming come from the DNA. A total of a few hundred thousand clones appear in this sample, around 83% of them only once. Approximately 5% of the sample belongs to the ten largest clones.

Participants in the prospective study were enrolled through a virtual design, were aged about 18 to 100 years, and lived in 24 United States geographic areas. In the prospective study, cohorts were assigned on the basis of participant-reported clinical history obtained from a screening survey and a study questionnaire. ImmuneRACE Cohort 3 recovered participants were defined by two consecutive negative NP/OP PCR tests, healthcare professional clearance, or symptom resolution. Each participant in the prospective study had whole blood, serum and a nasopharyngeal or oropharyngeal swab collected by mobile phlebotomists. Prospective study participants could optionally give additional blood draws and questionnaires over an approximately two-month period. Blood samples from the prospective study were shipped frozen or at room temperature prior to DNA extraction.

Sequencing was carried out using PBMCs or T cells enriched from blood (not recorded which). The sequence is built from TRBV4-1 and TRBJ2-3; a tentative D call is TRBD2 (7 bases match). The sequence came from a woman between 45 and 60 years old who had recovered from COVID-19. The DNA is as follows: TGCGCCAGCAGCCAAGACCGCGGGGGCACCACAGATACGCAGTATTTT. This codes for CASSQDRGGTTDTQYF.